Listed below are T cell receptor beta chains from one sample, sequenced in a study of blood T cell repertoires in COVID-19. TCRdb keeps only in-frame clones here, not all; method: immunoSEQ multiplex PCR. Among roughly 240,000 clones listed, roughly 86% were seen once. What was sequenced was PBMCs or T cells enriched from blood (not recorded which). These receptors originate from a woman aged 25 to 45 with acute COVID-19. CDR3s include the opening cysteine and the closing phenylalanine or tryptophan.

CDR3 protein	V gene	J gene
CASSFRVGLGLGGYTF	TRBV27	TRBJ1-2
CASSLNSNQPQHF	TRBV7-9	TRBJ1-5
CASSQDLQGLLIGAFF	TRBV4-3	TRBJ1-1
CASSKWSPGGNTIYF	TRBV11-2	TRBJ1-3
CASSFTGVGANVLTF	TRBV5-1	TRBJ2-6
CASSFFFRRGPNTEAFF	TRBV7-7	TRBJ1-1
CASSLGSLQYNSPLHF	TRBV11-2	TRBJ1-6
CASKATGGLTYEQYF	TRBV27	TRBJ2-7
CAWSLGGVRGIQYF	TRBV30	TRBJ2-4
CASSQGIGQGETEAFF	TRBV4-1	TRBJ1-1
CAARDPRRETQYF	TRBV2	TRBJ2-5
CASSFQADGEAFF	TRBV13	TRBJ1-1
CASSQGTGTTNTIYF	TRBV4-3	TRBJ1-3
CATLTDPYYEQYF	TRBV10-3	TRBJ2-7
CASSQNSGRNQPQHF	TRBV7-6	TRBJ1-5
CATKQGRDYEQYF	TRBV28	TRBJ2-7
CASSQEGGQYNEQFF	TRBV4-3	TRBJ2-1
CASSSTDREENSPLHF	TRBV7-8	TRBJ1-6
CASSESLTGPGGQPQHF	TRBV10-2	TRBJ1-5
CASSERDSYSNQPQHF	TRBV6-1	TRBJ1-5
CASSQGTEREGYTF	TRBV3-1/TRBV3-2	TRBJ1-2
CASSVQGAEAFF	TRBV7-9	TRBJ1-1
CASSLTGPYEQYF	TRBV5-6	TRBJ2-7
CAWSAVWPHNYGYTF	TRBV30	TRBJ1-2
CASSELGVIQTRGQFF	TRBV10-2	TRBJ2-1
CASSGQGGQPQHF	TRBV19	TRBJ1-5
CASSIGRDYGYTF	TRBV19	TRBJ1-2
CASSPPGLATETQYF	TRBV2	TRBJ2-5
CAISERGGDEKLFF	TRBV10-3	TRBJ1-4
CASSLAPGGSEKLFF	TRBV5-6	TRBJ1-4
CATVPGTVNTEAFF	TRBV7-2	TRBJ1-1
CASSILDRAGSPLHF	TRBV19	TRBJ1-6
CAWSLRARSSPLHF	TRBV30	TRBJ1-6
CASRGNTEAFF	TRBV6-5	TRBJ1-1
CASSVDLTNTGELFF	TRBV9	TRBJ2-2
CASSLPAIGHYEQYF	TRBV11-2	TRBJ2-7
CASSLAGGRKLFF	TRBV7-6	TRBJ1-4
CASSPRQGVGYEQYF	TRBV5-1	TRBJ2-7
CASSLAGGSNTIYF	TRBV27	TRBJ1-3
CASSPVGGSQYF	TRBV11-2	TRBJ2-3
CASSIETSNSPLHF	TRBV19	TRBJ1-6
CASSGDRGSTETQYF	TRBV7-2	TRBJ2-5
CASSHSQGADIKAFF	TRBV14	TRBJ1-1
CASSPWTGADIQYF	TRBV9	TRBJ2-4
CASSLSADTQYF	TRBV12-3/TRBV12-4	TRBJ2-3
CASPVLAGVGEQFF	TRBV6-5	TRBJ2-1
CASSLGQGKNIQYF	TRBV7-9	TRBJ2-4
CASSTGGAGQETQYF	TRBV6-2/TRBV6-3	TRBJ2-5
CASSTTGFSNTEAFF	TRBV5-6	TRBJ1-1
CASSLMRFPGNTIYF	TRBV5-6	TRBJ1-3
CASSSLGLAGNTDTQYF	TRBV11-2	TRBJ2-3
CASSLTPGQGRDTQYF	TRBV28	TRBJ2-3
CASSLDRVEQFF	TRBV11-2	TRBJ2-1
CASSSGANNEQFF	TRBV7-2	TRBJ2-1